The 15 T cell receptor beta chains listed next were all sequenced from one sample in a study of blood T cells in healthy people across ages. PCR was performed a second time for roughly 7 to 12 cycles using a sample-barcoded 5' primer and a J-beta primer mix. TCRdb called the 5' RACE reads again in MiXCR, with one record for every CDR3 protein. This repertoire shows fewer than 750,000 distinct CDR3 sequences, roughly 48% found once; its top ten account for 20% to 25%. Sequencing was performed on blood. These receptor sequences come from an older man in good health.

The sample holds one count of this clonotype. The CDR3 here is CSALGGPNTEAFF. In DNA form, the CDR3 reads TGCAGTGCCCTGGGGGGGCCGAACACTGAAGCTTTCTTT. The rearrangement uses TRBV20-1 and TRBJ1-1; possibly TRBD1 for D (6 bases). The CDR3 extends over 13 amino acids. The V end lost 6 bases, the J end lost 1 base, and 12 bases lay between the germline ends. Germline CDR1 is DFQATT and CDR2 is SNEGSKA (reference sequence).

The V gene is TRBV14, the J gene TRBJ2-5; 7 positions match TRBD2. The CDR3 spans 15 residues. V shed 0 bases and J 4 bases; nucleotides not matched to a gene: 5. Germline V gives CDR1 SGHDN, CDR2 FVKESK. CDR3: CASSQDIGRGETQYF. DNA of the CDR3: TGTGCCAGCAGCCAAGATATAGGGAGGGGAGAGACCCAGTACTTC.

The chain links TRBV2 to TRBJ1-1, with TRBD1 as a possible D gene (5 bases). CDR1 is SNHLY, CDR2 FYNNEI, per germline. CDR3 size: 14 residues. The germline V and J ends were trimmed by 7 bases and 0 bases, with 12 bases remaining between them. CDR3 sequence reads: CASTKTGLNTEAFF. As DNA, the CDR3 is TGTGCCAGCACGAAAACAGGATTGAACACTGAAGCTTTCTTT.

V gene TRBV4-3 combines with J gene TRBJ1-1; D is undetermined. V lost 0 bases and J 5 bases, leaving 10 bases between the germline ends. The CDR3 length is 14 residues. Germline CDR1 is LGHNA and CDR2 is YSLEER. In DNA form, the CDR3 reads TGCGCCAGCAGCCAAGACCAGCAAAGGACTGAAGCTTTCTTT. This sequence encodes CASSQDQQRTEAFF.

This clonotype was counted ten times or more. The chain carries TRBV20-1 and TRBJ2-3; D is perhaps TRBD1 or TRBD2 (5 bases each). Looked up from germline, CDR1 is DFQATT and CDR2 is SNEGSKA (reference sequence). Trimming took 6 bases from V and 8 from J, leaving 12 bases between them. This CDR3 contains 11 residues. The CDR3 reads CSATTGGTQYF. The CDR3 nucleotides are TGCAGTGCGACCACAGGAGGTACGCAGTATTTT.

The V and J genes are TRBV7-2 and TRBJ2-1; no clear D gene. Between the trimmed V and J ends, which lost 3 bases and 8 bases, there was a span of 11 bases. Germline CDR1 and CDR2: SGHTA and FQGNSA. This CDR3 region has 13 residues. The CDR3 region is CASSFMVAHEQFF. Written as DNA, the CDR3 is TGTGCCAGCAGCTTTATGGTAGCCCATGAGCAGTTCTTC.

The chain couples TRBV12-3 or TRBV12-4 to TRBJ2-7; 9 bases line up with TRBD1. The junction had 11 bases not matched to a gene; V was cut back by 6 bases and J by 5 bases. The CDR3 extends over 15 amino acids. In DNA form, the CDR3 reads TGTGCCAGCAGAAACGCCGGGACAGGGCTCAACGAGCAGTACTTC. Protein product: CASRNAGTGLNEQYF.

As concerns this clonotype: The junction differs from germline at one of its ends, possibly a read error. The chain employs TRBV29-1 and TRBJ2-7, with 8 bases lining up with TRBD1. The CDR3 runs 15 residues. Germline-derived CDR1 and CDR2 are SQVTM and ANQGSEA. DNA for the CDR3: TGCGGCGTTGAGGGAGGACAGGGTCCGGTCGACGAGCAGTACTTC. This sequence encodes CGVEGGQGPVDEQYF.

The chain recombines TRBV7-9 with TRBJ1-2; D gene unclear. Deletions cut 2 bases from V and 8 bases from J, with 18 bases between. This CDR3 is 15 amino acids long. CDR1 and CDR2 from the germline V gene are SEHNR and FQNEAQ (reference sequence). In DNA, the CDR3 is TGTGCCAGCAGCTTAATCCCGTTCCACGGGGAAGGCTACACCTTC. Amino acids: CASSLIPFHGEGYTF.

The chain employs TRBV6-6 and TRBJ2-7; 9 bases align to TRBD2. With 0 bases clipped from V and 0 bases from J, the junction kept 6 bases outside the gene matches. The CDR3 has 17 amino acids. Per the germline V gene, CDR1 is MNHNY and CDR2 is SVGAGI (reference sequence). The CDR3: CASSYSVRGGASYEQYF. For the CDR3, the DNA is TGTGCCAGCAGTTACTCAGTTCGCGGGGGGGCCTCCTACGAGCAGTACTTC.

The chain has TRBV25-1 and TRBJ2-1; 13 bases are a match to TRBD2. The CDR3 loop spans 14 amino acids. The germline V gene encodes CDR1 MGHDK and CDR2 SYGVNS. V gave up 5 bases and J gave up 7 bases; unmatched junction bases: 2. The CDR3 sequence is CASSRTSGSNEQFF. As DNA, the CDR3 is TGTGCCAGCAGTCGGACTAGCGGGAGTAATGAGCAGTTCTTC.

This CDR3 reads CASSLDGGWVADTQYF. In DNA, the CDR3 is TGCGCCAGCAGCTTAGACGGGGGATGGGTCGCAGATACGCAGTATTTT. J is TRBJ2-3 and V is TRBV5-1, with a possible D match to TRBD2 (6 bases). Germline CDR1 SGHRS, CDR2 YFSETQ. CDR3 length: 16 residues. V was clipped by 2 bases and J by 4 bases, with 17 bases between them.

This clonotype was counted a single time. V and J are TRBV2 and TRBJ1-5; weak D call: TRBD1 (5 bases). The V gene's germline CDR1 is SNHLY and CDR2 FYNNEI. V lost 7 bases, J lost 6 bases, and 13 bases lay in between. The CDR3 contains 13 residues. The CDR3 DNA sequence: TGTGCCAGCAACCCGGGAGGGGTTCAGCCCCAGCATTTT. Translating gives CASNPGGVQPQHF.

The rearrangement uses TRBV20-1 and TRBJ2-7; a possible D gene is TRBD1 (7 bases). The CDR3 contains 13 residues. Deletions cut 4 bases from V and 3 bases from J, with 13 bases between. Germline-derived CDR1 and CDR2 are DFQATT and SNEGSKA (reference sequence). CDR3 in amino acids: CSATGGGSYEQYF. Written as DNA, the CDR3 is TGCAGTGCTACAGGAGGGGGCAGCTACGAGCAGTACTTC.

The chain uses TRBV6-2 or TRBV6-3 and TRBJ2-1; D unresolved. The V end was cut by 4 bases, the J end by 0 bases, with 13 bases between. The V gene's germline CDR1 is MNHEY and CDR2 SVGEGT. CDR3 length equals 16 residues. Written as DNA, the CDR3 is TGTGCCAGCAGTTCGGACCGTTTGGGCTCCTACAATGAGCAGTTCTTC. This translates into CASSSDRLGSYNEQFF.